This T cell receptor (beta chain) comes out of a study of shared T cell receptors in the human thymus. Clones were sequenced by immunoSEQ multiplex PCR, and TCRdb holds only the in-frame ones, with some missing. This table holds hundreds of thousands of clones, around 87% found once. The CDR3 is 15 amino acids. Per germline, CDR1 ENHRY and CDR2 SYGVKD. V lost 7 bases and J 7 bases, leaving 23 bases between the germline ends. This sample also belongs to another study, concerning human thymus T cells. From that second work: Infants, healthy and Finnish, who were having corrective surgery for congenital heart defects served as donors. Thymic tissue was derived from resections collected during corrective heart surgery. V and J gene usage appeared biased in thymic and blood repertoires. Unrelated individuals reportedly shared highly overlapping thymic TCR repertoires.

The origin of this receptor is a boy under three years old with a congenital heart defect. Input material: thymocytes. This chain joins TRBV10-3 and TRBJ2-7, with D possibly being TRBD1 (6 bases). In DNA, the CDR3 is TGTGCCATCAACAAAGGACAGACCCTTGAGGGGGAGCAGTACTTC. Residues: CAINKGQTLEGEQYF.